This TCR beta chain emerged from a study of T cells in Graves' hyperthyroidism and ophthalmopathy. The CDR3 length is 16 residues. V lost 10 bases to trimming and J lost 1 base; unmatched junction nucleotides: 13. Germline V gene lookup returns CDR1 WNHNN and CDR2 SYGVQD (reference sequence). Amplified TCR beta CDR3 regions came from RNA transcripts. TCR CDR3 regions were first amplified by RT-PCR with HTBI primers. TCRdb re-analysed the multiplex PCR reads in MiXCR, keeping a single row per CDR3 protein. The sample holds about 420,000 distinct CDR3 sequences, around 16% seen once. General study points: Among clonotypes expanded in thyroid above 0.001, most were also found in blood. By a 13 V-J model, ophthalmopathy was set apart from stable hyperthyroidism.

The study defined stable Graves' hyperthyroidism as no ophthalmopathy progression within 18 months. Patients with uncontrolled infections, other autoimmune diseases, pregnancy or lactation were excluded. Of note for this clonotype: The antigen is not known.

This chain uses TRBV10-1 with TRBJ2-5; TRBD2 aligns across 9 bases. The TCR was taken from a woman in her late teens or twenties with Graves' hyperthyroidism. The specimen was blood. Here the CDR3 reads CAIPEWREGFQETQYF. CDR3 coding DNA: TGCGCCATCCCGGAATGGCGGGAGGGATTCCAAGAGACCCAGTACTTC.